What follows are 27 T cell receptor beta chains derived from one specimen sequenced in a study of cytomegalovirus exposure and HLA in healthy donors (dated by TCRdb to 2016 to 2017). Library prep was done by the immunoSEQ multiplex PCR assay. For the multiplex PCR, a mixture combining 60 forward primers for TCR Vbeta segments and 13 reverse primers for TCR Jbeta segments was used. TCRdb holds this immuneACCESS table with in-frame rearrangements only. Some clones are missing; in checked studies, unresolved V genes explain under half, and the rest has no known cause. For this sample, the table gives approximately 190,000 clones. Roughly 0.74% of the sample goes to the ten largest clones. Sequencing was carried out using PBMCs. Receptor source: a boy aged 5-17 years in good health and CMV-seronegative.

The chain links TRBV2 to TRBJ1-4; a weak D match, TRBD1 (6 bases). Germline V gene lookup returns CDR1 SNHLY and CDR2 FYNNEI. The CDR3 length is 14 residues. V shed 1 base and J shed 6 bases, with 9 bases lying between them. CDR3 amino acids: CASSEGRGYEKLFF. DNA for the CDR3: TGTGCCAGCAGTGAAGGCAGGGGTTATGAAAAACTGTTTTTT.

DNA for the CDR3: TGTGCCAGCCAAGGACAGGGGGACTACAATGAGCAGTTCTTC. Translated: CASQGQGDYNEQFF. This chain connects TRBV7-9 to TRBJ2-1; 10 bases line up with TRBD1. V lost 8 bases, J lost 3 bases, and 4 bases stayed unmatched. Germline V gene sequence: CDR1 SEHNR, CDR2 FQNEAQ (reference sequence). The CDR3 totals 14 residues.

In DNA, the CDR3 is TGTGCCAGCGGCTCCGCTAGTAGTTCTGATACGCAGTATTTT. It codes for CASGSASSSDTQYF. J is TRBJ2-3 and V is TRBV7-9, with D hard to call. Trimming took 8 bases from V and 6 from J, leaving 18 bases between them. The germline gives CDR1 SEHNR, CDR2 FQNEAQ (reference sequence). The CDR3 runs to 14 residues. The full variable domain, rest sourced from reference TRBV7-9 and TRBJ2-3, is DTGVSQNPRHKITKRGQNVTFRCDPISEHNRLYWYRQTLGQGPEFLTYFQNEAQLEKSRLLSDRFSAERPKGSFSTLEIQRTEQGDSAMYLCASGSASSSDTQYFGPGTRLTVL.

CDR3 sequence: CASTGGLGYTF. The CDR3 nucleotides are TGCGCCAGCACAGGGGGCCTTGGCTACACCTTC. The chain is built from TRBV5-1 and TRBJ1-2; 8 nucleotides match TRBD1. The J segment lost 7 bases and the V segment lost 6 bases, leaving 2 bases of the junction unmatched. CDR3 length: 11 amino acids. CDR1 is SGHRS and CDR2 is YFSETQ in the germline V gene.

The J gene is TRBJ1-2, the V gene TRBV4-1, with 10 bases that match TRBD1. Germline V gives CDR1 MGHRA, CDR2 YSYEKL. This CDR3 is built from 16 residues. Germline trimming cut 3 bases from V and 7 bases from J; bases unmatched to any gene: 11. The CDR3 reads CASSQPRSGQGGGYTF. The CDR3 bases are TGCGCCAGCAGCCAGCCGAGGTCCGGACAGGGGGGTGGCTACACCTTC.

This sequence joins TRBV2 and TRBJ2-5; a possible D gene is TRBD1 (6 bases). CDR3 length equals 16 residues. Germline CDR1 reads SNHLY; CDR2 reads FYNNEI. V dropped 6 bases and J dropped 0 bases, with 17 bases sitting between them. CDR3 protein: CASRGTVGHNQETQYF. CDR3 sequence (DNA): TGTGCCAGCAGGGGGACCGTGGGACATAACCAAGAGACCCAGTACTTC.

The chain uses TRBV4-1 and TRBJ1-5; maybe TRBD1 (6 bases). Germline values: CDR1 MGHRA, CDR2 YSYEKL. V was cut by 2 bases and J by 3 bases, with 20 bases left in between. The CDR3 totals 18 residues. CDR3 in DNA: TGCGCCAGCAGCCAAACCCCTGTCCCCCTGGGGGCCAATCAGCCCCAGCATTTT. This encodes CASSQTPVPLGANQPQHF.

The chain uses TRBV29-1 and TRBJ2-3; D might be TRBD1 (5 bases). The CDR3 has 12 residues. Trimming stripped 5 bases from V and 3 bases from J, with 9 bases between. From germline, CDR1 is SQVTM and CDR2 ANQGSEA. As DNA, the CDR3 is TGCAGCGTTTGGAAGGGGACAGATACGCAGTATTTT. Translated, it gives CSVWKGTDTQYF.

The V gene is TRBV4-3, the J gene TRBJ2-1; the D gene is possibly TRBD1 (5 bases). The CDR3 is 15 residues long. Germline CDR1 reads LGHNA; CDR2 reads YSLEER. V lost 1 base to trimming and J lost 4 bases, with 11 bases between them. CDR3 sequence: CASSQGGSVYNEQFF. The CDR3 DNA follows: TGCGCCAGCAGCCAAGGGGGCAGCGTATACAATGAGCAGTTCTTC.

The chain is built from TRBV18 and TRBJ2-7; TRBD2 might be the D (6 bases). The germline CDR1 and CDR2 sequences are KGHSH and LQKENI. Between the trimmed V and J ends, which lost 6 bases and 9 bases, there was a span of 24 bases. The CDR3 spans 15 residues. This CDR3 is CASSFNFRDPEGQYF. CDR3 DNA: TGTGCCAGCTCCTTCAATTTCCGGGATCCGGAGGGGCAGTACTTC.

The genes are TRBV2 and TRBJ1-3, with a possible D match to TRBD1 (5 bases). CDR3 length: 14 amino acids. Germline assignment: CDR1 SNHLY and CDR2 FYNNEI. The germline V and J ends were trimmed by 9 bases and 0 bases, with 12 bases remaining between them. This CDR3 reads CARSTGSSGNTIYF. The CDR3 DNA sequence: TGTGCCAGAAGTACAGGCTCCTCTGGAAACACCATATATTTT.

V and J are TRBV6-1 and TRBJ2-1, with D possibly matching TRBD1 (5 bases). Looked up from germline, CDR1 is MNHNS and CDR2 is SASEGT. V was pared by 2 bases and J by 8 bases, with 19 bases between. The CDR3 consists of 16 residues. CDR3 amino acids: CASSESLRAEIYEQFF. The CDR3, as DNA: TGTGCCAGCAGTGAATCTCTCAGGGCGGAGATATATGAGCAGTTCTTC.

The rearrangement joins TRBV7-8 to TRBJ1-1; D is uncertain. The V end was cut by 1 base, the J end by 0 bases, with 6 bases between. This CDR3 has 14 residues. Per the germline V gene, CDR1 is SGHVS and CDR2 is FQNEAQ. The CDR3 sequence: CASSLVSLNTEAFF. CDR3 DNA: TGTGCCAGCAGCTTAGTATCTCTGAACACTGAAGCTTTCTTT.

The chain employs TRBV6-1 and TRBJ2-7; 9 nucleotides line up with TRBD1. The length of the CDR3 is 14 residues. Trimming at V came to 10 bases and at J to 5 bases, leaving 12 bases not matched to a gene. Germline CDR1 is MNHNS and CDR2 is SASEGT. The CDR3 bases are TGTGCCACCCAAACCGGGACAGGGATAAACGAGCAGTACTTC. Translating it yields CATQTGTGINEQYF.

The chain links TRBV6-6 to TRBJ1-1, with 10 bases aligning to TRBD1. V shed 6 bases and J 1 base; nucleotides not matched to a gene: 8. CDR1 MNHNY and CDR2 SVGAGI come from the germline V gene (reference sequence). This CDR3 contains 16 residues. The CDR3 loop is CASSQTGGRGNTEAFF. The CDR3 bases are TGTGCCAGCAGCCAGACAGGGGGCCGGGGGAACACTGAAGCTTTCTTT.

This chain links TRBV5-1 with TRBJ2-1; TRBD2 aligns across 11 bases. CDR1 is SGHRS and CDR2 is YFSETQ in the germline V gene. The CDR3 length is 15 residues. The J segment lost 2 bases and the V segment lost 7 bases, leaving 5 bases of the junction unmatched. The chain's CDR3 is CASSETSGAYNEQFF. For the CDR3, the DNA is TGCGCCAGCTCAGAGACTAGCGGGGCCTACAATGAGCAGTTCTTC.

The CDR3 region has the DNA TGTGCCAGTACAGACGGACAGGGCGCGCGGCAGCCCCAGCATTTT. It specifies CASTDGQGARQPQHF. V is TRBV19 and J is TRBJ1-5, with 8 nucleotides matching TRBD1. V was pared by 7 bases and J by 7 bases, with 12 bases of the junction left unmatched. The CDR3 runs to 15 residues. Germline V gives CDR1 LNHDA, CDR2 SQIVND (reference sequence).

The V gene is TRBV23-1, the J gene TRBJ2-1; D is undetermined. TRBV23-1 is sorted into the ORF group, with uncertain function. This CDR3 has 15 amino acids. Between the trimmed V and J ends, which lost 4 bases and 6 bases, there was a span of 16 bases. CDR3 protein: CASSPTPQSRNEQFF. In nucleotides, the CDR3 is TGCGCCAGCAGTCCGACACCTCAGTCGCGCAATGAGCAGTTCTTC.

This chain links TRBV5-1 with TRBJ1-5; maybe TRBD1 (6 bases). The CDR3 loop spans 14 amino acids. Germline V CDR1 and CDR2: SGHRS, YFSETQ. Trimming cost V 1 base and J 7 bases, with 12 bases left between them. The CDR3 DNA reads as TGCGCCAGCAGCTTGCTGTCAGGGGCCCAGCCCCAGCATTTT. This encodes CASSLLSGAQPQHF.

The J gene is TRBJ1-2, the V gene TRBV5-4, with TRBD1 as a possible D gene (6 bases). Germline V gives CDR1 SGHNT, CDR2 YYREEE (reference sequence). This CDR3 spans 15 amino acids. The V and J ends lost 4 bases and 4 bases respectively, with 17 bases between them. DNA of the CDR3: TGTGCCAGCAGCATTGGCCGGGACACCCGCTATGGCTACACCTTC. It encodes CASSIGRDTRYGYTF.

A remark on this clone: The junction shows a germline mismatch at one end, possibly a read error. The chain links TRBV11-1 to TRBJ1-2; D unresolved. The CDR3 loop spans 14 amino acids. Germline lookup yields CDR1 SGHAT and CDR2 FQDESV (reference sequence). The CDR3 bases are TGTGCCCGCAGCTTAGAGCGGGTCGGCTATGGCTACACCTTC. Residues: CARSLERVGYGYTF.

This chain joins TRBV27 and TRBJ2-1, with 7 bases fitting TRBD2. V trimming: 6 bases; J trimming: 4 bases; junction bases outside the gene matches: 15. This CDR3 has 17 amino acids. Germline CDR1 is MNHEY and CDR2 is SMNVEV (reference sequence). The CDR3 region is CASSDRPGLSTYNEQFF. The CDR3 nucleotides are TGTGCCAGCAGCGATCGACCGGGACTATCAACTTACAATGAGCAGTTCTTC.

This chain joins TRBV5-4 and TRBJ2-5, with D maybe TRBD2 (5 bases). CDR1 and CDR2 (germline): SGHNT, YYREEE (reference sequence). This CDR3 has 13 amino acids. The V and J ends lost 0 bases and 2 bases respectively, with 5 bases between them. The CDR3 coding sequence is TGTGCCAGCAGCTTGGTAGCGCAAGAGACCCAGTACTTC. Its protein product is CASSLVAQETQYF. The complete variable domain, with remaining parts taken from reference TRBV5-4 and TRBJ2-5, reads ETGVTQSPTHLIKTRGQQVTLRCSSQSGHNTVSWYQQALGQGPQFIFQYYREEENGRGNFPPRFSGLQFPNYSSELNVNALELDDSALYLCASSLVAQETQYFGPGTRLLVL.

The chain carries TRBV7-9 and TRBJ2-3; TRBD2 matches at 11 bases. Trimming took 6 bases from V and 4 from J; bases not matched to a gene: 3. This CDR3 is built from 14 residues. CDR1 SEHNR and CDR2 FQNEAQ come from the germline V gene (reference sequence). The CDR3 here is CASRGTSGPDTQYF. CDR3 in DNA: TGTGCCAGCAGAGGGACTAGCGGCCCAGATACGCAGTATTTT.

V and J are TRBV5-1 and TRBJ1-3; 7 bases align to TRBD1. CDR1 and CDR2 (germline): SGHRS, YFSETQ. The CDR3 has 15 residues. V gave up 0 bases and J gave up 7 bases; unmatched junction bases: 7. The CDR3 protein is CASSLEDRERNTIYF. The CDR3 nucleotides are TGCGCCAGCAGCTTGGAAGACAGGGAAAGGAACACCATATATTTT.

The chain employs TRBV18 and TRBJ1-5, with no clear D. Germline lookup yields CDR1 KGHSH and CDR2 LQKENI. The germline V and J ends were trimmed by 6 bases and 0 bases, with 15 bases remaining between them. This CDR3 is built from 16 residues. Written as DNA, the CDR3 is TGTGCCAGCTCTTCAACCGGGTCCCATAGCAATCAGCCCCAGCATTTT. It is translated as CASSSTGSHSNQPQHF.

The gene calls are TRBV7-2 and TRBJ1-2; D not certain. CDR1 is SGHTA, CDR2 FQGNSA, per germline. V lost 1 base to trimming and J lost 8 bases, with 14 bases between them. The CDR3 is made up of 14 amino acids. CDR3 amino acids: CASSLGLGVDGYTF. CDR3 coding DNA: TGTGCCAGCAGCTTAGGGCTCGGGGTGGACGGCTACACCTTC.